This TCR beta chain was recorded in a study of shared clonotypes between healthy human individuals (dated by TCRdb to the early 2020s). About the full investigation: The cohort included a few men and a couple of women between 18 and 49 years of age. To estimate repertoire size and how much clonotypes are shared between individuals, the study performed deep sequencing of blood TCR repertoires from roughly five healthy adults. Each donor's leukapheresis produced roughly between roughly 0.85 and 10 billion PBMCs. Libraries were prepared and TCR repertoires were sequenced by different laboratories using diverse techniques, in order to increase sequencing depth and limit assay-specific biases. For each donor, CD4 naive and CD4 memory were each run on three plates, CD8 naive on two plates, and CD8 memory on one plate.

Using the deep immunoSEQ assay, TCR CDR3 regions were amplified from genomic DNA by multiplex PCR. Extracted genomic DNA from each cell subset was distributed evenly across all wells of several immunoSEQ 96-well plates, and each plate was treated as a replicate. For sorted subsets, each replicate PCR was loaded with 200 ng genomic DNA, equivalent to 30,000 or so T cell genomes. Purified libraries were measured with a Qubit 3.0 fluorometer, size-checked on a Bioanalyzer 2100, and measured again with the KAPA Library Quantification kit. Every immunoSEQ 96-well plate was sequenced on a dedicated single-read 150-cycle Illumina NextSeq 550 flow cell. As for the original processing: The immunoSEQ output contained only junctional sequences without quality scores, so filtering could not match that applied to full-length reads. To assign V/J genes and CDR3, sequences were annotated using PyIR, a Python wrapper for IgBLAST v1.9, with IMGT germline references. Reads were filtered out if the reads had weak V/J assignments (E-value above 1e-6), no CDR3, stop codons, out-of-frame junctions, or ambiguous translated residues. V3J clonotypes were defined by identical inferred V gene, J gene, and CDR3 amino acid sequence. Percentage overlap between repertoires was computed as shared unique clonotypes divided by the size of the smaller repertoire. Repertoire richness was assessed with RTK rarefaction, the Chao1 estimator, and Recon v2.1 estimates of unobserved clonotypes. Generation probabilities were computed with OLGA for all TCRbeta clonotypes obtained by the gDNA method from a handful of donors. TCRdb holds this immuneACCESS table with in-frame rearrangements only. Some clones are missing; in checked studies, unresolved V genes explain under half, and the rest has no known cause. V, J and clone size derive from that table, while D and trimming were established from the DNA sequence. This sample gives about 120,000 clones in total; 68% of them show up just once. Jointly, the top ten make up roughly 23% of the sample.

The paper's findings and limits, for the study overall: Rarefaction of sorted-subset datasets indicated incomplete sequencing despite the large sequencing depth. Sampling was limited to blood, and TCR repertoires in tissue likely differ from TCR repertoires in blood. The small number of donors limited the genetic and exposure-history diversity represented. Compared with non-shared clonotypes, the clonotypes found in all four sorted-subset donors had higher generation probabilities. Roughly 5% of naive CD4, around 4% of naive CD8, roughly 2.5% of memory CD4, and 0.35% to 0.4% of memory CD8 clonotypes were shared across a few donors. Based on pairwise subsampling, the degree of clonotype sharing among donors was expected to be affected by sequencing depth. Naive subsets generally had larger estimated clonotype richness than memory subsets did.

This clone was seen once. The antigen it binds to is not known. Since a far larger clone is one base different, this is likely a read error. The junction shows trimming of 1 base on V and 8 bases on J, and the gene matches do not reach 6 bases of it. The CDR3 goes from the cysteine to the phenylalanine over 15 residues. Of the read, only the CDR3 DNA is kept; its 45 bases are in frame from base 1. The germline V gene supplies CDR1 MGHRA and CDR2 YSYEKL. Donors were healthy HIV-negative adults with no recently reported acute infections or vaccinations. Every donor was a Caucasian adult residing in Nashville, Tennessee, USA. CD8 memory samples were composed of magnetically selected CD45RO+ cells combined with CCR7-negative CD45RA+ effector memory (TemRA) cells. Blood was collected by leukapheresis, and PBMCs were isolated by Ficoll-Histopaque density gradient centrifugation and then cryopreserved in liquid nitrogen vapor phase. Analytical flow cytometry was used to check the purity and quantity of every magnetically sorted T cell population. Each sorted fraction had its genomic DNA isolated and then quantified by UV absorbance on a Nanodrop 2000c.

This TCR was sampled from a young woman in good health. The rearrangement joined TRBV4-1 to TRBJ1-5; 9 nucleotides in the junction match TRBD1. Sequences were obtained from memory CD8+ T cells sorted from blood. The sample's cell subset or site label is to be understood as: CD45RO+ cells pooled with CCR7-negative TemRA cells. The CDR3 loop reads CASSQGGQGLEPQHF. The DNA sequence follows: TGCGCCAGCAGCCAAGGGGGACAGGGTTTGGAGCCCCAGCATTTT.